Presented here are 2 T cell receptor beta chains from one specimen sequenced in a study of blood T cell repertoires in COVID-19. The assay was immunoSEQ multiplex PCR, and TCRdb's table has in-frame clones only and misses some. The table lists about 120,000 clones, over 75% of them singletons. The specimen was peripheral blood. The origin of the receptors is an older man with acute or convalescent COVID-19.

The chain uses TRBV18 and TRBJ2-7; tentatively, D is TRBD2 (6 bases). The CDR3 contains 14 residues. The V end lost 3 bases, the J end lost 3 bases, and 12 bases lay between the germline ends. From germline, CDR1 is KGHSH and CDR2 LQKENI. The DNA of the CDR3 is TGTGCCAGCTCACCCGGCCGGGAGAGCTACGAGCAGTACTTC. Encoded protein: CASSPGRESYEQYF.

CDR3 DNA sequence: TGTGCCAGCTCGCCGGGGGGCGGCAATCAGCCCCAGCATTTT. Residues: CASSPGGGNQPQHF. V gene TRBV2 combines with J gene TRBJ1-5, with a possible D match to TRBD1 (6 bases). CDR1 is SNHLY, CDR2 FYNNEI, per germline. The length of the CDR3 is 14 residues. Trimming took off 8 bases at V and 2 bases at J, with 13 bases between the two ends.